Reported below is one T cell receptor (beta chain). These data come from a study of cytomegalovirus exposure and HLA in healthy donors. The V end lost 0 bases, the J end lost 10 bases, and 16 bases lay between the germline ends. The CDR3 consists of 15 residues. Germline assignment: CDR1 MNHNS and CDR2 SASEGT. In the PCR, 60 Vbeta and 13 Jbeta primers were used. The repertoire was sequenced with immunoSEQ multiplex PCR; TCRdb's copy has only in-frame clones and lacks some. This sample has about 54,000 clones, with approximately 80% found just once. The clonotype comes from a female donor in good health and CMV-seronegative. The specimen sequenced was PBMCs. The chain combines TRBV6-1 with TRBJ2-1; D remains ambiguous. CDR3 nucleotides: TGTGCCAGCAGTGAAGCTTTGGTCGGAGCGTGGGAGCAGTTCTTC. Its protein product is CASSEALVGAWEQFF.